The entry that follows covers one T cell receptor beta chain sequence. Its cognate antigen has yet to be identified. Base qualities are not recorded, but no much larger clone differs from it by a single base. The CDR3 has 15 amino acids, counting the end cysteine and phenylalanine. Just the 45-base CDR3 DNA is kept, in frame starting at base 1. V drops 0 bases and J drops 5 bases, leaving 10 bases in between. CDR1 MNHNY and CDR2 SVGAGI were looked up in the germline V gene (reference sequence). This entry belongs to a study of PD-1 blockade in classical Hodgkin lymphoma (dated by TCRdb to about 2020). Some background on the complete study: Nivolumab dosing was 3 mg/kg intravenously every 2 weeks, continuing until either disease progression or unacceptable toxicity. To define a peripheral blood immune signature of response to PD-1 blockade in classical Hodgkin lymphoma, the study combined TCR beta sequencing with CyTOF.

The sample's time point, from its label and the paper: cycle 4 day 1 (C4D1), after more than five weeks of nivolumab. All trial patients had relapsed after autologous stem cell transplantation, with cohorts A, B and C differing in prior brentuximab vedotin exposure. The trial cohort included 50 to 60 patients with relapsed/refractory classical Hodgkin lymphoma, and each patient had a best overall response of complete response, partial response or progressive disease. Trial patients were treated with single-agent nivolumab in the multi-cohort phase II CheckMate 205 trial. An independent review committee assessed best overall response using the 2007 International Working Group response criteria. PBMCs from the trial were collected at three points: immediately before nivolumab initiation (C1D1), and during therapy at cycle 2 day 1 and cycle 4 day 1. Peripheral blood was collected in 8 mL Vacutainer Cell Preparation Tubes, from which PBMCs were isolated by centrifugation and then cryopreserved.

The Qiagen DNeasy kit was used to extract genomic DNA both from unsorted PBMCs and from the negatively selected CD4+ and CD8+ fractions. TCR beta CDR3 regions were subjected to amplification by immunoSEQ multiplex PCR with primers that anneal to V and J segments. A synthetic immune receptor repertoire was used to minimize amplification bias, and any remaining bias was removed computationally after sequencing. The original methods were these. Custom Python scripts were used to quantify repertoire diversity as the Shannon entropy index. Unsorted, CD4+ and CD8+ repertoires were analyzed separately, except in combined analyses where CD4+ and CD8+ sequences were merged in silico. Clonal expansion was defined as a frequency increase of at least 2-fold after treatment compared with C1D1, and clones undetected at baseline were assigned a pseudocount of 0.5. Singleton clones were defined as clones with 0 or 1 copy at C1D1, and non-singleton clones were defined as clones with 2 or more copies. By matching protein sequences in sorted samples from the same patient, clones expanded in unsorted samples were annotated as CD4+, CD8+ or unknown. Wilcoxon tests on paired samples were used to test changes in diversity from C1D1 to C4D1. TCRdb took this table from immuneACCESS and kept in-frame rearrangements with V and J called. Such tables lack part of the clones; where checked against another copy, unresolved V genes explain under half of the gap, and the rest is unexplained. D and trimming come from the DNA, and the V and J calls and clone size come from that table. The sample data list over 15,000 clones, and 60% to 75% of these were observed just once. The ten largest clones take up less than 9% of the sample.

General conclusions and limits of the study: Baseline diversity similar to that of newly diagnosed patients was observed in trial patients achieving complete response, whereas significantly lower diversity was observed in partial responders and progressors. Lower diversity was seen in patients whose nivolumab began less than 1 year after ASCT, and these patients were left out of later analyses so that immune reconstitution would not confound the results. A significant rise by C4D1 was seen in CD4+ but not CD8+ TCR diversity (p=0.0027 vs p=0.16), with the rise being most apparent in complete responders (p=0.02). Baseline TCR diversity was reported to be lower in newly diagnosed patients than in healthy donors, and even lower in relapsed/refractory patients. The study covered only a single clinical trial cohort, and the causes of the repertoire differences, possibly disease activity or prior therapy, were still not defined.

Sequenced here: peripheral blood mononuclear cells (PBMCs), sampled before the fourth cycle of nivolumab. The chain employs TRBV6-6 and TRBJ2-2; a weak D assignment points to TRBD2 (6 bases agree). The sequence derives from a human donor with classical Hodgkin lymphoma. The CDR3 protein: CASSYSGSPTGELFF. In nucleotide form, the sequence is TGTGCCAGCAGTTACTCCGGGAGCCCGACCGGGGAGCTGTTTTTT.